The entry that follows covers one T cell receptor beta chain sequence. Its antigen is undetermined. The length of the CDR3 is 17 residues. CDR1 is MGHRA, CDR2 YSYEKL, per germline. V lost 4 bases and J lost 3; bases outside the gene matches: 12. Primers: 60 Vbeta forward and 13 Jbeta reverse. The assay was immunoSEQ multiplex PCR, and TCRdb's table has in-frame clones only and misses some. The sample lists fewer than 250,000 clones; roughly 80% were seen once. The source of the sample is a study of cytomegalovirus exposure and HLA in healthy donors. Study-level points and caveats: Further analysis, carried out later, found HLA-associated TCR beta chains more clonally expanded than equally common other chains.

This receptor was taken from a man under 40 in good health and CMV-seronegative. Sequencing input: PBMCs. The chain employs TRBV4-1 and TRBJ2-5; TRBD1 aligns across 9 bases. CDR3 sequence reads: CASSRTGERLEEETQYF. The DNA for the CDR3 is TGCGCCAGCAGCCGGACAGGGGAGAGGTTAGAAGAAGAGACCCAGTACTTC.